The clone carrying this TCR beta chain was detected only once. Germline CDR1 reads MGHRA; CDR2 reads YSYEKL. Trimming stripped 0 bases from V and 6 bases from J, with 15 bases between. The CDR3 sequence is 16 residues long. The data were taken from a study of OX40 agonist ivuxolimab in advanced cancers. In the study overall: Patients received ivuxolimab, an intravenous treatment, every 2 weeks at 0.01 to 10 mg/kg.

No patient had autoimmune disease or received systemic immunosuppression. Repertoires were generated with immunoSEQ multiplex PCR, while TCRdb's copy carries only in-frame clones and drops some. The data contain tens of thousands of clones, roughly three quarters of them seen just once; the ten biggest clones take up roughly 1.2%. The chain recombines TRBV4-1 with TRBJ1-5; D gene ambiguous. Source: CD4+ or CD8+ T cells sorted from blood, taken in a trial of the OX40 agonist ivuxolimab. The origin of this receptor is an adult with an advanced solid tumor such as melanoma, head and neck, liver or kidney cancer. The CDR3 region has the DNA TGCGCCAGCAGCCAAGAAGTAACCAAATGGGGTCAGCCCCAGCATTTT. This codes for CASSQEVTKWGQPQHF.